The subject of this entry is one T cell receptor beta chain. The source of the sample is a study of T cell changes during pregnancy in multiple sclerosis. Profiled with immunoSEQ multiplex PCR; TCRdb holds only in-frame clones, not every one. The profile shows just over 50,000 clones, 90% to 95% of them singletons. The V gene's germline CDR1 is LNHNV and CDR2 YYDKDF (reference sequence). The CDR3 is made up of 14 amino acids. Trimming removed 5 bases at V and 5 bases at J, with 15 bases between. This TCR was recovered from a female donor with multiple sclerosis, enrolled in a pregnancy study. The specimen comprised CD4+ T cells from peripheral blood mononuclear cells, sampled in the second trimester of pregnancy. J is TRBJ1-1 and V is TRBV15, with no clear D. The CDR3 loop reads CATSEGLRVTEAFF. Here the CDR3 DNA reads TGTGCCACCAGCGAGGGATTAAGGGTAACTGAAGCTTTCTTT. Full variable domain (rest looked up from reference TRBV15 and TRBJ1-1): DAMVIQNPRYQVTQFGKPVTLSCSQTLNHNVMYWYQQKSSQAPKLLFHYYDKDFNNEADTPDNFQSRRPNTSFCFLDIRSPGLGDTAMYLCATSEGLRVTEAFFGQGTRLTVV.